A single sample gave rise to the 14 T cell receptor beta chains below, sequenced in a study of persistence of HIV-infected CD4 T cells. These TCRs are of unknown antigen specificity. This was the immunoSEQ version 4 assay in survey mode. Profiling relied on immunoSEQ multiplex PCR, and the TCRdb table lists in-frame clones only, not all of them. The sample contains about 64,000 clones, roughly 77% of which appear only once. Cells were stimulated with overlapping HIV-1 Gag 15-mer peptides. CD40L-negative CD69-negative CD45RO-high memory CD4+ T cells were sorted as populations depleted of antigen-responding cells. Sequences were derived from CD4+ T cells sorted from PBMCs after approximately 20-hour stimulation, sampled from a patient who received antiretroviral therapy. These receptors came from an adult man with HIV who was CMV-seropositive.

This clone was found once. V and J are TRBV18 and TRBJ2-3; D not resolved. Germline CDR1 reads KGHSH; CDR2 reads LQKENI. V lost 3 bases, J lost 3 bases, and 16 bases lay in between. The CDR3 sequence is 16 residues long. The CDR3 region is CASSPEGLQLTDTQYF. The DNA for the CDR3 is TGTGCCAGCTCACCCGAAGGGTTGCAGTTAACAGATACGCAGTATTTT.

V and J are TRBV24-1 and TRBJ2-2; no firm D call. Looked up from germline, CDR1 is KGHDR and CDR2 is SFDVKD. The CDR3 is made up of 15 amino acids. V shed 3 bases and J shed 2 bases, with 9 bases lying between them. CDR3 sequence reads: CATSDAGPNTGELFF. In DNA, the CDR3 is TGTGCCACCAGTGATGCCGGGCCCAACACCGGGGAGCTGTTTTTT.

This clone was detected only a few times. The genes are TRBV5-1 and TRBJ1-1; D gene uncertain. Germline V gene lookup returns CDR1 SGHRS and CDR2 YFSETQ. V shed 4 bases and J shed 1 base, with 8 bases lying between them. CDR3 length: 13 residues. In DNA, the CDR3 is TGCGCCAGCAGCGTCCAGGAGAACACTGAAGCTTTCTTT. This gives the protein CASSVQENTEAFF.

This clone is a singleton in its sample. The V gene is TRBV6-5, the J gene TRBJ1-4; weak D call: TRBD1 (6 bases). CDR1 is MNHEY and CDR2 is SVGAGI in the germline V gene. CDR3 size: 15 residues. Between the trimmed V and J ends, which lost 0 bases and 4 bases, there was a span of 9 bases. In DNA, the CDR3 is TGTGCCAGCAGTTACTCGGTCAGGGGTAATGAAAAACTGTTTTTT. This sequence encodes CASSYSVRGNEKLFF.

The rearrangement joins TRBV19 to TRBJ1-1, with D possibly matching TRBD1 (6 bases). The CDR3 contains 13 residues. The V end was cut by 6 bases, the J end by 8 bases, with 16 bases between. Germline lookup yields CDR1 LNHDA and CDR2 SQIVND (reference sequence). The CDR3 DNA is TGTGCCAGTAGAAAAAACAGGGTCGGGGAAGCTTTCTTT. This codes for CASRKNRVGEAFF.

The chain recombines TRBV5-1 with TRBJ2-7; D is uncertain. This CDR3 spans 15 amino acids. The germline gives CDR1 SGHRS, CDR2 YFSETQ. V shed 7 bases and J shed 9 bases, with 26 bases lying between them. Written as DNA, the CDR3 is TGCGCCAGCGATGTACATTCTAAGCCCGCCGCTCGGCAGTACTTC. Protein sequence: CASDVHSKPAARQYF.

The chain is built from TRBV10-2 and TRBJ2-6; D perhaps matches TRBD1 (7 bases). Germline-derived CDR1 and CDR2 are WSHSY and SAAADI. The CDR3 consists of 20 residues. Between the trimmed V and J ends, which lost 5 bases and 0 bases, there was a span of 23 bases. The CDR3 sequence: CASSKVGRGTAFSGANVLTF. In DNA form, the CDR3 reads TGCGCCAGCAGTAAGGTAGGCCGGGGGACAGCGTTCTCTGGGGCCAACGTCCTGACTTTC.

CDR3: CSASRTGANSPLHF. The DNA for the CDR3 is TGCAGTGCTAGTAGGACAGGGGCCAATTCACCCCTCCACTTT. The chain joins TRBV20-1 to TRBJ1-6; 9 bases line up with TRBD1. This CDR3 has 14 amino acids. J lost 7 bases, V lost 3 bases, and 4 bases had no gene match. Germline V lookup: CDR1 DFQATT, CDR2 SNEGSKA (reference sequence).

The V gene is TRBV7-9, the J gene TRBJ1-4; 8 bases fit TRBD1. Germline values: CDR1 SEHNR, CDR2 FQNEAQ (reference sequence). The CDR3 totals 17 residues. V shed 4 bases and J 0 bases; nucleotides not matched to a gene: 7. CDR3 bases: TGTGCCAGCAGCTCATTGACAGGGGACACAACTAATGAAAAACTGTTTTTT. Translated, it gives CASSSLTGDTTNEKLFF.

J is TRBJ1-1 and V is TRBV5-1; D perhaps matches TRBD1 (6 bases). CDR1 and CDR2 from the germline V gene are SGHRS and YFSETQ. CDR3 length: 12 amino acids. V gave up 4 bases and J gave up 10 bases, with 14 bases separating them. The CDR3 is CASSGSGEVAFF. CDR3 sequence (DNA): TGCGCCAGCAGCGGATCAGGGGAAGTAGCTTTCTTT.

This chain joins TRBV15 and TRBJ1-2; no clear D. The V gene's germline CDR1 is LNHNV and CDR2 YYDKDF (reference sequence). The CDR3 contains 13 residues. V was pared by 0 bases and J by 4 bases, with 6 bases between. The DNA of the CDR3 is TGTGCCACCAGCAGAGATGGTATCTATGGCTACACCTTC. Protein: CATSRDGIYGYTF.

The CDR3 loop is CASSLLNEQYF. For the CDR3, the DNA is TGTGCCAGCAGTTTGTTGAACGAGCAGTACTTC. This rearrangement joins TRBV12-3 or TRBV12-4 to TRBJ2-7; unclear D gene. This CDR3 contains 11 residues. Trimming left V 3 bases short and J 5 bases short, with 5 bases between.

The chain uses TRBV28 and TRBJ2-3, with D perhaps matching TRBD1 or TRBD2 (6 bases each). Looked up from germline, CDR1 is MDHEN and CDR2 is SYDVKM. The V end lost 7 bases, the J end lost 5 bases, and 13 bases lay between the germline ends. CDR3 size: 13 residues. The CDR3 sequence is CASIGGGGDTQYF. CDR3 in DNA: TGTGCCAGCATAGGAGGGGGTGGAGATACGCAGTATTTT.

This clone was counted a few times. The chain combines TRBV11-3 with TRBJ1-1; tentatively, D is TRBD1 (6 bases). The CDR3 runs to 13 residues. Germline values: CDR1 SGHNT, CDR2 YENEEA. V dropped 4 bases and J dropped 2 bases, with 8 bases sitting between them. The CDR3 nucleotides are TGTGCCAGCAGCTCGACAGGTAACACTGAAGCTTTCTTT. Translation gives CASSSTGNTEAFF.